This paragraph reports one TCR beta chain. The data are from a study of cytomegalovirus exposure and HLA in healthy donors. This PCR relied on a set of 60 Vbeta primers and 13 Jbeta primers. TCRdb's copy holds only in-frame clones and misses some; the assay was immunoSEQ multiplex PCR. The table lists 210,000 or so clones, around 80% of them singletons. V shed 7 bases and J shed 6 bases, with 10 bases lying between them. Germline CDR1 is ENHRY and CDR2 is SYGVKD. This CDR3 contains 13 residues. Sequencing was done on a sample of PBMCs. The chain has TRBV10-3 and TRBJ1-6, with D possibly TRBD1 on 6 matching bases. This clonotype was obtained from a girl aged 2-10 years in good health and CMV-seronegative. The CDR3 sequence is CAITGDINSPLHF. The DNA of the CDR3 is TGTGCCATCACCGGGGACATTAATTCACCCCTCCACTTT.